The clone carrying this TCR beta chain was picked up one time. Its antigen remains unknown. Both 60 Vbeta primers and 13 Jbeta primers went into the PCR. Data came from immunoSEQ multiplex PCR; TCRdb stores just in-frame clones and leaves some out. The sample records 100,000 to 150,000 clones, approximately 85% being singletons. The data belong to a study of cytomegalovirus exposure and HLA in healthy donors. Broader study findings: Presence/absence analyses treated sequencing depth as roughly uniform across donors. In a later analysis, DRB1 alleles had the most associated TCRs; HLA-C alleles the fewest.

Germline V lookup: CDR1 ENHRY, CDR2 SYGVKD. The CDR3 runs 15 residues. After removal of 0 bases from V and 6 bases from J, the junction contained 2 bases not matched to a gene. The TCR originated in a male donor in good health and CMV-seropositive. The rearrangement links TRBV10-3 to TRBJ2-7; 13 bases line up with TRBD2. The sample taken for sequencing was PBMCs. The CDR3 DNA reads TGTGCCATCAGTGAGTCGAGGACTAGCGGGAGCGAGCAGTACTTC. It encodes CAISESRTSGSEQYF.